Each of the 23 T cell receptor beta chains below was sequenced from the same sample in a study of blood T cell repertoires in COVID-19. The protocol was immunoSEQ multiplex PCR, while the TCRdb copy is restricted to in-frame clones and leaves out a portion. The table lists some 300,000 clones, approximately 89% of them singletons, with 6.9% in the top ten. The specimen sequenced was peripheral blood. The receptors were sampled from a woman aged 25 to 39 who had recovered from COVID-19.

DNA for the CDR3: TGTGCCAGCAGCGTATCGACAGGGCGAGATACGCAGTATTTT. Translating it yields CASSVSTGRDTQYF. The chain couples TRBV9 to TRBJ2-3, with 7 bases lining up with TRBD1. This CDR3 is 14 amino acids long. CDR1 is SGDLS, CDR2 YYNGEE, per germline. The V and J ends lost 1 base and 5 bases, in that order; junction bases with no gene match: 4.

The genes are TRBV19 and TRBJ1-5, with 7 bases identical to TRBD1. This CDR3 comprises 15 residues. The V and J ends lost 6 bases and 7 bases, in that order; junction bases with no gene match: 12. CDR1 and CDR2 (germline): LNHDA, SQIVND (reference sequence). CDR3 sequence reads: CASSKSTGQGQPQHF. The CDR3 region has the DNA TGTGCCAGTAGCAAATCGACAGGGCAGGGCCAGCCCCAGCATTTT.

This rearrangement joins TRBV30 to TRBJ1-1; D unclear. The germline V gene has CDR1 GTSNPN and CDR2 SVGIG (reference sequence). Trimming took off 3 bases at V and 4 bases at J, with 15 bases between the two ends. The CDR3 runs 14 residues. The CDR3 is CAWRPGLSGTEAFF. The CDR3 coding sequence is TGTGCCTGGAGGCCAGGACTAAGCGGCACTGAAGCTTTCTTT.

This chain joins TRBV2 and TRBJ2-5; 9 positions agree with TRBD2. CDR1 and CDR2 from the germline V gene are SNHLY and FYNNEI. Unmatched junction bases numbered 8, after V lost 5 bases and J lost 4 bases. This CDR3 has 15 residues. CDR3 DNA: TGTGCCAGCAGTTTTGAGGCGGGGGGGTTAGAGACCCAGTACTTC. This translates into CASSFEAGGLETQYF. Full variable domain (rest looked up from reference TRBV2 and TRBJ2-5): EPEVTQTPSHQVTQMGQEVILRCVPISNHLYFYWYRQILGQKVEFLVSFYNNEISEKSEIFDDQFSVERPDGSNFTLKIRSTKLEDSAMYFCASSFEAGGLETQYFGPGTRLLVL.

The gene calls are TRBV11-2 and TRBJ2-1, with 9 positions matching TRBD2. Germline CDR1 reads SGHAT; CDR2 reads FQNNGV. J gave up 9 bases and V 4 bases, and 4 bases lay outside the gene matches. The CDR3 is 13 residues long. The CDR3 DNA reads TGTGCCAGCAGCTCCAGCGGGGGGTTTGAGCAGTTCTTC. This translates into CASSSSGGFEQFF.

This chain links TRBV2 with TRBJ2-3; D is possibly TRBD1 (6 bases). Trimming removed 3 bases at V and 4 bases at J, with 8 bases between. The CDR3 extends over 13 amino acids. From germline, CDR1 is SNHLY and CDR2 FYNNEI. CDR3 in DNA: TGTGCCAGCAGTGACAGGGGCCCAGATACGCAGTATTTT. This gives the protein CASSDRGPDTQYF.

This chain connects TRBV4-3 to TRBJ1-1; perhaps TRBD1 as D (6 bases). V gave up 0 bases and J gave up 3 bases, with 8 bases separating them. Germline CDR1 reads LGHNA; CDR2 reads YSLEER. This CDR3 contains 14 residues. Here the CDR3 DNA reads TGCGCCAGCAGCCAAGATCCAGGGGACACTGAAGCTTTCTTT. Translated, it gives CASSQDPGDTEAFF.

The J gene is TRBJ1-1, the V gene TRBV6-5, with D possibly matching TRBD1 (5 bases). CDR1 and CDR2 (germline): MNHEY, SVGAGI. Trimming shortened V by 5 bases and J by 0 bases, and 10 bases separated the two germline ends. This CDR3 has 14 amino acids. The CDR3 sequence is CASSKTVMNTEAFF. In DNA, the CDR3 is TGTGCCAGCAGTAAGACAGTCATGAACACTGAAGCTTTCTTT.

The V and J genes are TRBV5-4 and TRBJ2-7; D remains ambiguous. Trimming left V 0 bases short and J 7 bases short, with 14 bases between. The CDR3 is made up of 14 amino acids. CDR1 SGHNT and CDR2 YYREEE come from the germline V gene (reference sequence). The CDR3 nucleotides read TGTGCCAGCAGCTTGGTTACCACGGAGCGAGAGCAGTACTTC. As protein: CASSLVTTEREQYF. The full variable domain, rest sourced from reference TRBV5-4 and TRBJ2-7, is ETGVTQSPTHLIKTRGQQVTLRCSSQSGHNTVSWYQQALGQGPQFIFQYYREEENGRGNFPPRFSGLQFPNYSSELNVNALELDDSALYLCASSLVTTEREQYFGPGTRLTVT.

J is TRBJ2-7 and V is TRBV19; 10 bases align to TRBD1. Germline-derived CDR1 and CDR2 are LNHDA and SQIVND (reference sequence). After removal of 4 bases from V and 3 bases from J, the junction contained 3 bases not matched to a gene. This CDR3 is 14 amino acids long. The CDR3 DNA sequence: TGTGCCAGTAGTAACCGGGACAGGGGCTACGAGCAGTACTTC. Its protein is CASSNRDRGYEQYF.

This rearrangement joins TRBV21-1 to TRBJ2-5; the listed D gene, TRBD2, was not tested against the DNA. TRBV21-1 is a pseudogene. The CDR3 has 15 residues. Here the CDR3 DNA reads TGTGCCAGCAGCAAAGCCAGCGGCTATCAAGAGACCCAGTACTTC. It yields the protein CASSKASGYQETQYF.

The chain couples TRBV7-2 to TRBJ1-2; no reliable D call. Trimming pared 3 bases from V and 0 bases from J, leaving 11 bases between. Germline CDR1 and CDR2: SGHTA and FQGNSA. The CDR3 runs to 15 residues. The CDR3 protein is CASSFIAQANYGYTF. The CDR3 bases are TGTGCCAGCAGCTTTATAGCCCAAGCTAACTATGGCTACACCTTC.

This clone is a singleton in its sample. The CDR3 DNA follows: TGTGCCAGCAGCCAAGTAATAAACGAGCAGTACTTC. Translation: CASSQVINEQYF. The genes are TRBV3-1 (or the pseudogene TRBV3-2) and TRBJ2-7; D uncertain. Trimming left V 1 base short and J 5 bases short, with 6 bases between. The CDR3 is made up of 12 amino acids. The germline gives CDR1 LGHDT, CDR2 YNNKEL (reference sequence).

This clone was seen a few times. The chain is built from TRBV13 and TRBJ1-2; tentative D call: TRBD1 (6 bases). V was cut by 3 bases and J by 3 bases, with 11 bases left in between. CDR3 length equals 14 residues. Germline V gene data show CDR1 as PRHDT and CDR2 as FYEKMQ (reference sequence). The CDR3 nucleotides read TGTGCCAGCAGCTTCCAAGGGGGGGACTATGGCTACACCTTC. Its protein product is CASSFQGGDYGYTF.

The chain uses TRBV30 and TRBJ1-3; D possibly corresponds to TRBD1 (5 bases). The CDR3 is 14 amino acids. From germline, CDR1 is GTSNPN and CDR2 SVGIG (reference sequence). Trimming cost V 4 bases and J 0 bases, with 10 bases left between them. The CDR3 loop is CAWKKGASGNTIYF. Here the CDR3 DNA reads TGTGCCTGGAAGAAAGGGGCCTCTGGAAACACCATATATTTT.

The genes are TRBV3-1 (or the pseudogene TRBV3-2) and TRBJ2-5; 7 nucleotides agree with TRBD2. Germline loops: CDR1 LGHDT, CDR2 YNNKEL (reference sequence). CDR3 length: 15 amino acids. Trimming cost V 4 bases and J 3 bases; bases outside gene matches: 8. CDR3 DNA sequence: TGTGCCAGCAGCCCTCGCGTGGGGGGGGAAGAGACCCAGTACTTC. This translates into CASSPRVGGEETQYF.

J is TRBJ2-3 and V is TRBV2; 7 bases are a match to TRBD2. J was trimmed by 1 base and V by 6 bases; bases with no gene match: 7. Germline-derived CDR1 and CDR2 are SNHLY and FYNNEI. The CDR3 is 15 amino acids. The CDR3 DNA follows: TGTGCCAGCAGCCAGGAGCGGGGCGGCACAGATACGCAGTATTTT. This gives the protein CASSQERGGTDTQYF.

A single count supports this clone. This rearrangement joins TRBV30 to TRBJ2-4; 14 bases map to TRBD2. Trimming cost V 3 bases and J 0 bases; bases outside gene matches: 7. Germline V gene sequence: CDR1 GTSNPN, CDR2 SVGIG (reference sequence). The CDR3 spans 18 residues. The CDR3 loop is CAWSPGTSGGLAKNIQYF. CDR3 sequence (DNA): TGTGCCTGGAGCCCCGGGACTAGCGGGGGTCTAGCCAAAAACATTCAGTACTTC.

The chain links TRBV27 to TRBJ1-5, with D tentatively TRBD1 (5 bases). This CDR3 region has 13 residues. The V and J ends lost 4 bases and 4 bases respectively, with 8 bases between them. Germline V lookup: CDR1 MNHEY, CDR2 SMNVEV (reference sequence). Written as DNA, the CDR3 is TGTGCCAGCAGTTCTAACAGGAATCAGCCCCAGCATTTT. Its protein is CASSSNRNQPQHF.

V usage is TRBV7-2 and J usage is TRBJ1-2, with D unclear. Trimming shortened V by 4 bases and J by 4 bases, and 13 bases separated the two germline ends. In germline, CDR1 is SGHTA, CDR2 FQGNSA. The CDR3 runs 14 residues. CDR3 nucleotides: TGTGCCAGCAGCTCCGCCCCAGGCGCCTATGGCTACACCTTC. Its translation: CASSSAPGAYGYTF.

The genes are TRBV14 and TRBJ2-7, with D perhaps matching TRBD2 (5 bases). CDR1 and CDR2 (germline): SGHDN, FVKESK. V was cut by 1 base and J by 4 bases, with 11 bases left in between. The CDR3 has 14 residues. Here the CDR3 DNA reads TGTGCCAGCAGCCAAGGTAGAGGAGGTTACGAGCAGTACTTC. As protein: CASSQGRGGYEQYF.

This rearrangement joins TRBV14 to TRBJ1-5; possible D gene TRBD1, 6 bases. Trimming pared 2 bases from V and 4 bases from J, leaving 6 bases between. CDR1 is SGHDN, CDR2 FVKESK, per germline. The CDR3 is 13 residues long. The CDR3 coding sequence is TGTGCCAGCAGCCAAACAGGGAATCAGCCCCAGCATTTT. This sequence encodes CASSQTGNQPQHF.

This chain's CDR3 is CASSTSGGGDDTQYF. CDR3 in DNA: TGTGCCAGTAGTACGTCCGGTGGGGGGGATGATACGCAGTATTTT. V gene TRBV19 combines with J gene TRBJ2-3; 7 bases agree with TRBD2. Germline values: CDR1 LNHDA, CDR2 SQIVND (reference sequence). This CDR3 has 15 amino acids. The trim removed 4 bases at V and 6 bases at J, leaving 10 bases unmatched.